A single sample is the source of the 24 T cell receptor beta chains below, sequenced in a study of shared clonotypes between healthy human individuals. Naive CD8 cells were CD45RO-negative, positively selected for CCR7, excluding terminally differentiated effector memory CD45RA+ cells. Method: immunoSEQ multiplex PCR; TCRdb's copy keeps in-frame clones and lacks some. The sample has under 850,000 clones, about 91% seen once; the top ten hold under 30%. The sequencing input was naive CD8+ T cells sorted from blood. These receptor sequences come from a young man in good health.

This rearrangement joins TRBV11-3 to TRBJ2-1; D gene ambiguous. Germline V gene lookup returns CDR1 SGHNT and CDR2 YENEEA. The length of the CDR3 is 15 residues. The V and J ends lost 5 bases and 0 bases respectively, with 11 bases between them. CDR3 sequence (DNA): TGTGCCAGCAGCCCGAGGTCCAGCTCCTACAATGAGCAGTTCTTC. Translation: CASSPRSSSYNEQFF.

The chain combines TRBV6-1 with TRBJ2-3; 7 nucleotides line up with TRBD2. CDR3 length equals 15 residues. V shed 8 bases, J shed 0 bases, and the junction held 8 bases outside the gene matches. Per the germline V gene, CDR1 is MNHNS and CDR2 is SASEGT. The CDR3 region is CASRREDPSTDTQYF. The CDR3 DNA is TGTGCCAGCCGCCGGGAGGACCCTAGCACAGATACGCAGTATTTT.

This chain links TRBV13 with TRBJ2-7; 7 bases match TRBD2. V gave up 1 base and J gave up 2 bases; unmatched junction bases: 8. There are 16 residues in the CDR3. Germline V CDR1 and CDR2: PRHDT, FYEKMQ (reference sequence). CDR3 sequence: CASSLEGAGRAYEQYF. The CDR3 nucleotides read TGTGCCAGCAGCTTAGAGGGAGCGGGGAGGGCCTACGAGCAGTACTTC.

The chain employs TRBV18 and TRBJ2-1; 8 positions agree with TRBD1. The CDR3 contains 16 residues. V lost 3 bases to trimming and J lost 3 bases; unmatched junction nucleotides: 7. Germline CDR1 KGHSH, CDR2 LQKENI. CDR3 sequence reads: CASSPYGTGDYNEQFF. In DNA, the CDR3 is TGTGCCAGCTCACCCTACGGGACAGGAGACTACAATGAGCAGTTCTTC.

V usage is TRBV4-1 and J usage is TRBJ2-1; a possible D gene is TRBD2 (5 bases). CDR1 and CDR2 from the germline V gene are MGHRA and YSYEKL. The CDR3 is 14 amino acids. The ends were cut back, 4 bases at V and 4 bases at J, with 11 bases in the middle. CDR3 sequence reads: CASSPPRGYNEQFF. CDR3 sequence (DNA): TGCGCCAGCAGCCCCCCTCGAGGGTACAATGAGCAGTTCTTC.

The CDR3 loop is CASSSFGLAGGRYEQYF. The CDR3 DNA reads as TGTGCCAGCAGCTCATTTGGACTAGCGGGAGGGCGGTACGAGCAGTACTTC. The chain links TRBV5-5 to TRBJ2-7; 15 bases align to TRBD2. V dropped 3 bases and J dropped 4; count of bases not matched to a gene: 8. CDR1 SGHKS and CDR2 YYEKEE come from the germline V gene (reference sequence). The CDR3 runs 17 residues.

The J gene is TRBJ1-2, the V gene TRBV7-2; the D is unclear. The CDR3 has 16 amino acids. CDR1 SGHTA and CDR2 FQGNSA come from the germline V gene. V lost 2 bases and J lost 4, with 17 bases in between. DNA for the CDR3: TGTGCCAGCAGCTTATGGTTCTCGTCAGAAGGCTATGGCTACACCTTC. As protein: CASSLWFSSEGYGYTF.

V gene TRBV27 combines with J gene TRBJ2-2, with D perhaps TRBD1 (5 bases). The V end was cut by 1 base, the J end by 4 bases, with 10 bases between. The length of the CDR3 is 15 residues. Germline CDR1 MNHEY, CDR2 SMNVEV (reference sequence). CDR3 nucleotides: TGTGCCAGCAGTTTATGGTCTCAGGGCACCGGGGAGCTGTTTTTT. This translates into CASSLWSQGTGELFF.

CDR3 sequence reads: CASGGETQYF. As DNA, the CDR3 is TGTGCCAGCGGGGGGGAGACCCAGTACTTC. The rearrangement joins TRBV7-6 to TRBJ2-5; D may be TRBD2 (6 bases). This CDR3 contains 10 residues. Trimming pared 8 bases from V and 5 bases from J, leaving 6 bases between. Germline-derived CDR1 and CDR2 are SGHVS and FNYEAQ.

Remarks on this clone: Other DNA sequences in this specimen translate into the identical CDR3. This chain connects TRBV27 to TRBJ1-5, with a tentative D call TRBD1 (5 bases). Germline CDR1 MNHEY, CDR2 SMNVEV (reference sequence). The germline V and J ends were trimmed by 0 bases and 4 bases, with 7 bases remaining between them. The CDR3 sequence is 14 residues long. CDR3 DNA: TGTGCCAGCAGTTTATCGGGGGGAAATCAGCCCCAGCATTTT. Translating it yields CASSLSGGNQPQHF.

This chain links TRBV4-3 with TRBJ2-7; tentatively, D is TRBD1 (6 bases). This CDR3 has 13 amino acids. Germline V lookup: CDR1 LGHNA, CDR2 YSLEER. Trimming shortened V by 4 bases and J by 3 bases, and 10 bases separated the two germline ends. Written as DNA, the CDR3 is TGCGCCAGCAGCCTGGACAGAAACTACGAGCAGTACTTC. Translated: CASSLDRNYEQYF.

Only one count was recorded for this clone. V and J are TRBV15 and TRBJ2-1; D unresolved. CDR3 length equals 15 residues. V was cut by 0 bases and J by 5 bases, with 11 bases left in between. Germline lookup yields CDR1 LNHNV and CDR2 YYDKDF (reference sequence). CDR3 in DNA: TGTGCCACCAGCAGAGAAAGGACGGTGAACAATGAGCAGTTCTTC. It encodes CATSRERTVNNEQFF.

In regard to this clone: The same CDR3 arises from other DNA sequences in this sample as well. The rearrangement links TRBV27 to TRBJ2-3; D gene uncertain. The V gene's germline CDR1 is MNHEY and CDR2 SMNVEV (reference sequence). Trimming removed 9 bases from V and 3 bases from J, with 13 bases in between. CDR3 length: 13 amino acids. The CDR3 region has the DNA TGTGCCAGTTCTCTTGGGGTAACAGATACGCAGTATTTT. Translation gives CASSLGVTDTQYF.

The chain is built from TRBV5-6 and TRBJ2-7; 8 bases are shared with TRBD2. In germline, CDR1 is SGHDT, CDR2 YYEEEE. The CDR3 is made up of 16 amino acids. Trimming at V came to 5 bases and at J to 4 bases, leaving 14 bases not matched to a gene. CDR3: CASSPYPQRELYEQYF. CDR3 DNA: TGTGCCAGCAGTCCCTACCCCCAGCGGGAGTTGTACGAGCAGTACTTC.

The CDR3, as DNA: TGTGCCAGCAGCCGTGCAGCGGGAGATTCTTACGAGCAGTACTTC. This translates into CASSRAAGDSYEQYF. The chain carries TRBV7-6 and TRBJ2-7; 8 bases map to TRBD2. Germline V gives CDR1 SGHVS, CDR2 FNYEAQ. J was trimmed by 4 bases and V by 5 bases; bases with no gene match: 10. The CDR3 loop spans 15 amino acids.

The genes are TRBV29-1 and TRBJ2-7, with D possibly matching TRBD1 (5 bases). The ends were cut back, 4 bases at V and 6 bases at J, with 16 bases in the middle. The CDR3 spans 13 residues. The germline V gene encodes CDR1 SQVTM and CDR2 ANQGSEA. This CDR3 reads CSVVGQGRLEQYF. DNA for the CDR3: TGCAGCGTTGTTGGACAAGGGCGTCTCGAGCAGTACTTC.

This chain joins TRBV7-9 and TRBJ1-1; TRBD1 is a possible D gene (6 bases). The germline gives CDR1 SEHNR, CDR2 FQNEAQ (reference sequence). Trimming stripped 5 bases from V and 5 bases from J, with 18 bases between. CDR3 length: 15 amino acids. CDR3 amino acids: CASSPLQGGRTEAFF. The CDR3 region has the DNA TGTGCCAGCAGCCCGTTACAAGGGGGGAGGACTGAAGCTTTCTTT.

The chain uses TRBV19 and TRBJ2-3; 8 bases map to TRBD2. Germline values: CDR1 LNHDA, CDR2 SQIVND (reference sequence). CDR3 length: 13 amino acids. With 9 bases clipped from V and 0 bases from J, the junction kept 2 bases outside the gene matches. The CDR3 is CASGLASTDTQYF. The DNA of the CDR3 is TGTGCCAGCGGACTAGCCAGCACAGATACGCAGTATTTT.

The chain is built from TRBV7-8 and TRBJ1-2; possibly TRBD1 for D (5 bases). Germline lookup yields CDR1 SGHVS and CDR2 FQNEAQ. Trimming removed 2 bases from V and 3 bases from J, with 13 bases in between. This CDR3 comprises 15 residues. The chain's CDR3 is CASSLPTGGHYGYTF. CDR3 in DNA: TGTGCCAGCAGCTTACCTACAGGAGGTCACTATGGCTACACCTTC.

Comments on this clone: Other DNA sequences in the sample encode the same CDR3. The chain combines TRBV7-9 with TRBJ1-2; a weak D match, TRBD1 (5 bases). This CDR3 comprises 13 residues. Trimming cost V 3 bases and J 5 bases, with 10 bases left between them. Per germline, CDR1 SEHNR and CDR2 FQNEAQ (reference sequence). CDR3 nucleotide sequence: TGTGCCAGCAGCTTGGGACTGACTTATGGCTACACCTTC. Residues: CASSLGLTYGYTF.

CDR3 DNA sequence: TGTGCCAGCAGCAGCCAAACCGACAGCGCGAACACCGGGGAGCTGTTTTTT. Translated: CASSSQTDSANTGELFF. The chain carries TRBV7-3 and TRBJ2-2; perhaps TRBD1 as D (5 bases). Germline lookup yields CDR1 SGHTA and CDR2 FQGTGA. This CDR3 contains 17 residues. Trimming cost V 5 bases and J 0 bases, with 16 bases left between them. Full variable domain (remainder filled in from reference TRBV7-3 and TRBJ2-2): GAGVSQTPSNKVTEKGKYVELRCDPISGHTALYWYRQSLGQGPEFLIYFQGTGAADDSGLPNDRFFAVRPEGSVSTLKIQRTERGDSAVYLCASSSQTDSANTGELFFGEGSRLTVL.

The chain uses TRBV7-9 and TRBJ2-2; 8 bases are a match to TRBD2. The germline V gene encodes CDR1 SEHNR and CDR2 FQNEAQ (reference sequence). V was pared by 7 bases and J by 3 bases, with 13 bases of the junction left unmatched. The CDR3 extends over 17 amino acids. CDR3 loop: CASTPASSGIYTGELFF. The CDR3, as DNA: TGTGCCAGCACCCCAGCAAGTAGCGGGATCTACACCGGGGAGCTGTTTTTT.

The CDR3 bases are TGTGCCAGCAGTGATTGGGGCCTCTCCTACGAGCAGTACTTC. Its protein product is CASSDWGLSYEQYF. The V gene is TRBV6-1, the J gene TRBJ2-7, with a tentative D call TRBD1 (5 bases). The CDR3 has 14 amino acids. The germline V and J ends were trimmed by 3 bases and 0 bases, with 9 bases remaining between them. Per germline, CDR1 MNHNS and CDR2 SASEGT.

The chain recombines TRBV27 with TRBJ2-5; TRBD2 matches at 8 bases. Germline V gene sequence: CDR1 MNHEY, CDR2 SMNVEV (reference sequence). Trimming took 0 bases from V and 6 from J; bases not matched to a gene: 6. CDR3 length equals 15 residues. The CDR3 spells CASSLSSGSFQTQYF. The DNA of the CDR3 is TGTGCCAGCAGTTTATCCAGCGGGAGCTTTCAGACCCAGTACTTC.